The count of the clone carrying this T cell receptor beta chain is one. Some clones are missing from TCRdb's copy, which holds only in-frame ones; the method was immunoSEQ multiplex PCR. The data contain about 110,000 clones, approximately 65% of them singletons. The data were obtained in a study of blood T cell repertoires in COVID-19. On the study more broadly: Samples came from the United States, Italy and Spain, spanning acute and convalescent COVID-19. T cells, B-cell-depleted T cells, or PBMCs supplied cDNA or gDNA.

This TCR was recovered from a woman in her fifties or sixties with acute or convalescent COVID-19. Material for sequencing was peripheral blood.

The CDR3: CANLQGAPNYGYTF. The CDR3 DNA follows: TGTGCCAACCTACAGGGGGCGCCTAACTATGGCTACACCTTC. This chain joins TRBV6-4 and TRBJ1-2; 9 nucleotides match TRBD1. The CDR3 is 14 residues long. J lost 0 bases, V lost 10 bases, and 6 bases had no gene match. Germline CDR1 reads MRHNA; CDR2 reads SNTAGT.